The 15 T cell receptor beta chains listed next were all sequenced from one sample in a study of blood T cell repertoires in COVID-19. Sequenced by immunoSEQ multiplex PCR; TCRdb stores in-frame clones only, minus some. The table lists some 69,000 clones, approximately 79% of them singletons. The sample consisted of peripheral blood. All receptors come from a human donor in a cohort sampled during active COVID-19.

Here the CDR3 reads CASSGPGTSGYNEQFF. CDR3 DNA sequence: TGCGCCAGCAGCGGACCCGGGACTAGCGGCTACAATGAGCAGTTCTTC. V gene TRBV5-1 combines with J gene TRBJ2-1; TRBD2 matches at 11 bases. After removal of 4 bases from V and 3 bases from J, the junction contained 6 bases not matched to a gene. Germline loops: CDR1 SGHRS, CDR2 YFSETQ. The CDR3 contains 16 residues.

The chain joins TRBV2 to TRBJ2-5, with 7 nucleotides matching TRBD2. There are 12 residues in the CDR3. Losses at the gene ends were 6 bases for V and 5 bases for J; bases not matched to a gene: 3. The V gene's germline CDR1 is SNHLY and CDR2 FYNNEI. The CDR3 DNA reads as TGTGCCAGCAGGGGGGGGGTGGAGACCCAGTACTTC. Residues: CASRGGVETQYF.

This chain connects TRBV11-3 to TRBJ2-1; the match to TRBD2 covers 14 bases. This CDR3 is 15 amino acids long. V shed 2 bases and J 9 bases; nucleotides not matched to a gene: 3. Per germline, CDR1 SGHNT and CDR2 YENEEA. The CDR3 sequence is CASSLRLAGGGEQFF. As DNA, the CDR3 is TGTGCCAGCAGCTTAAGACTAGCGGGAGGGGGTGAGCAGTTCTTC.

The chain combines TRBV10-1 with TRBJ1-4; maybe TRBD1 (6 bases). From germline, CDR1 is WNHNN and CDR2 SYGVQD (reference sequence). This CDR3 has 13 amino acids. V was cut by 11 bases and J by 3 bases, with 13 bases left in between. In DNA form, the CDR3 reads TGCGCCGGCCGACAGGCCGCTAATGAAAAACTGTTTTTT. Encoded protein: CAGRQAANEKLFF.

This chain uses TRBV28 with TRBJ1-5, with TRBD1 as a possible D gene (5 bases). Germline CDR1 MDHEN, CDR2 SYDVKM. This CDR3 spans 14 amino acids. V gave up 6 bases and J gave up 7 bases, with 16 bases separating them. The CDR3, as DNA: TGTGCCAGCAGGCCGGGGGGGAATGGACAGCCCCAGCATTTT. Translated, it gives CASRPGGNGQPQHF.

The chain recombines TRBV10-3 with TRBJ1-5; D unresolved. The CDR3 has 13 amino acids. Trimming cost V 5 bases and J 4 bases, with 9 bases left between them. Germline values: CDR1 ENHRY, CDR2 SYGVKD. The CDR3: CAISIEGNQPQHF. For the CDR3, the DNA is TGTGCCATCAGTATAGAGGGTAATCAGCCCCAGCATTTT.

The chain employs TRBV28 and TRBJ1-1, with a tentative D call TRBD1 (5 bases). Germline V gene data show CDR1 as MDHEN and CDR2 as SYDVKM. CDR3 length: 15 amino acids. Trimming shortened V by 3 bases and J by 1 base, and 12 bases separated the two germline ends. The CDR3 loop reads CASSFLGGENTEAFF. CDR3 bases: TGTGCCAGCAGTTTCCTGGGGGGGGAGAACACTGAAGCTTTCTTT.

The chain has TRBV3-1 (or the pseudogene TRBV3-2) and TRBJ1-3; D is unresolved. Trimming stripped 5 bases from V and 2 bases from J, with 13 bases between. The CDR3 extends over 15 amino acids. Germline CDR1 is LGHDT and CDR2 is YNNKEL (reference sequence). The CDR3 DNA sequence: TGTGCCAGCAGCATTCCTAGCGGCGCTGGAAACACCATATATTTT. It yields the protein CASSIPSGAGNTIYF.

This clone was observed a single time. The chain carries TRBV5-8 and TRBJ2-1; possible D gene TRBD2, 6 bases. CDR3 size: 17 residues. Germline assignment: CDR1 SGHTS and CDR2 YDEGEE. The germline V and J ends were trimmed by 3 bases and 6 bases, with 22 bases remaining between them. As DNA, the CDR3 is TGTGCCAGCAGCTGGCGGCCGGGACTTAGCGGCCTCAATGAGCAGTTCTTC. Protein: CASSWRPGLSGLNEQFF.

The chain is built from TRBV28 and TRBJ2-7; 7 positions match TRBD2. Germline CDR1 reads MDHEN; CDR2 reads SYDVKM. V trimming: 5 bases; J trimming: 2 bases; junction bases outside the gene matches: 12. This CDR3 comprises 16 residues. CDR3 protein: CASSLVTGTTPYEQYF. CDR3 sequence (DNA): TGTGCCAGCAGTCTCGTTACCGGGACTACTCCCTACGAGCAGTACTTC.

The rearrangement uses TRBV28 and TRBJ1-5, with a possible D match to TRBD1 (5 bases). The CDR3 covers 14 residues. Germline CDR1 and CDR2: MDHEN and SYDVKM. V gave up 6 bases and J gave up 1 base, with 10 bases separating them. CDR3 sequence reads: CASRTPGSNQPQHF. The CDR3 region has the DNA TGTGCCAGCAGGACCCCAGGGAGCAATCAGCCCCAGCATTTT.

The chain recombines TRBV5-5 with TRBJ2-3; TRBD2 is a possible D gene (5 bases). V lost 0 bases and J 1 base, leaving 9 bases between the germline ends. The germline V gene has CDR1 SGHKS and CDR2 YYEKEE (reference sequence). This CDR3 comprises 15 residues. CDR3 residues: CASSLVGERTDTQYF. Written as DNA, the CDR3 is TGTGCCAGCAGCTTGGTTGGGGAGCGCACAGATACGCAGTATTTT.

V and J are TRBV18 and TRBJ2-3, with 9 bases that match TRBD1. Germline V gives CDR1 KGHSH, CDR2 LQKENI. Unmatched junction bases numbered 13, after V lost 3 bases and J lost 3 bases. This CDR3 comprises 18 residues. The chain's CDR3 is CASSPVLGQGWSTDTQYF. The CDR3 DNA reads as TGTGCCAGCTCACCTGTTTTGGGACAGGGTTGGAGTACAGATACGCAGTATTTT.

The chain has TRBV27 and TRBJ1-2; 11 bases match TRBD1. The CDR3 has 14 residues. J was trimmed by 5 bases and V by 5 bases; bases with no gene match: 4. Germline CDR1 MNHEY, CDR2 SMNVEV (reference sequence). CDR3 nucleotides: TGTGCCAGCAGTACGGGACAGGGGGAGTATGGCTACACCTTC. It specifies CASSTGQGEYGYTF.

This clone was recorded only once. The V and J genes are TRBV5-4 and TRBJ2-7; TRBD1 matches 11 bases. CDR3 length: 16 residues. J gave up 7 bases and V 2 bases, and 11 bases lay outside the gene matches. Germline values: CDR1 SGHNT, CDR2 YYREEE (reference sequence). Written as DNA, the CDR3 is TGTGCCAGCAGCTTAGGTCCCGGACAGGGGGCGGGGGAGCAGTACTTC. Translation: CASSLGPGQGAGEQYF.